This TCR beta chain was profiled in a study of blood T cell repertoires in COVID-19. Study-level background: Some COVID-19 samples were acute and others convalescent; all came from the United States, Italy and Spain. Sources were T cells, B-cell-depleted T cells, or PBMCs; the material itself was cDNA or gDNA.

V lost 0 bases, J lost 0 bases, and 7 bases lay in between. This CDR3 spans 16 amino acids. The germline V gene encodes CDR1 SGHKS and CDR2 YYEKEE (reference sequence). Per the authors' pipeline: Using reference gene primer amplification, nucleated cell counts were estimated. Here immunoSEQ multiplex PCR was the method, and the copy in TCRdb shows in-frame clones only, minus some. V, J and clone size were drawn from that table, and D and trimming were deduced from the DNA. The table includes tens of thousands of clones, approximately 88% detected once. The gene calls are TRBV5-5 and TRBJ1-6; no firm D call. Sequencing input: peripheral blood. The origin of this receptor is a woman older than 75 with acute or convalescent COVID-19. This CDR3 reads CASSLVTVSYNSPLHF. CDR3 in DNA: TGTGCCAGCAGCTTGGTGACTGTCTCCTATAATTCACCCCTCCACTTT.